The subject of this entry is one T cell receptor beta chain. Its antigen has not been determined. There are no base qualities to consult, and no much larger clone falls within one base. Whole blood was collected in K2EDTA tubes by collaborating institutions according to the institutions' own protocols. Collaborator samples were shipped for TCRbeta analysis as frozen whole blood, isolated PBMCs, or DNA extracted from either sample type. The data were taken from a study of blood T cell repertoires in COVID-19 (dated by TCRdb to the early 2020s). With respect to the entire study: Samples covering the acute and convalescent phases of COVID-19 were provided by collaborators in the United States, Italy and Spain. Where available, HLA class I and class II types were taken from metadata supplied by the sample provider and were not determined by assay-based typing. Subjects who had been exposed to COVID-19, were actively infected with it, or had recovered from it provided the deeply sampled blood TCRbeta repertoires that made up the dataset. The repertoires were released in a freely available public database meant as a resource for research on the immune response to SARS-CoV-2. The material from the prospective study consisted of cDNA or gDNA derived from T cells, B-cell-depleted T cells, or PBMCs. The sample metadata nearly always contained a de-identified subject ID, COVID-19 status, age in years and sex. Samples came from the ongoing ImmuneRACE study (first 160 participants) plus 1,254 subjects from 6 global collaborators. Here is what the overall study found, with its caveats: The quantity of clinical and demographic metadata differed by source and by participant and was supplied without curation.

The CDR3 contains 15 residues, cysteine and phenylalanine counted. Only CDR3 DNA is held: 45 bases, read in frame from base 1. V and J lose 3 bases and 0 bases, and a span of 10 bases separates them. For CDR1 and CDR2, the germline V gene (reference sequence) lists SGHNT and YYREEE. TCRbeta CDR3 regions were amplified from genomic DNA using the immunoSEQ Assay, a bias-controlled multiplex PCR. In the paper's pipeline: The number of nucleated cells in each sample was estimated by amplification of reference gene primers within the assay. To quantify the absolute abundance of each unique TCRbeta CDR3 rearrangement, sequence reads were collapsed and filtered. For each sample, productive Simpson clonality was calculated as the square root of Simpson's diversity index across productive rearrangements. TCRdb took this table from immuneACCESS and kept in-frame rearrangements with V and J called. Such tables lack part of the clones; where checked against another copy, unresolved V genes explain under half of the gap, and the rest is unexplained. V, J and clone size are those of that table, while D and trimming were read from the DNA. The sample records about 150,000 clones, about 85% of which are singletons. Around 4.6% of the sample lies in the top ten.

The sequence derives from a woman aged 60-70 years with active or convalescent COVID-19. The rearrangement joined TRBV5-4 to TRBJ2-1; D gene: possibly TRBD1, on 6 matching bases. Sequencing was done on a sample of peripheral blood. The DNA is TGTGCCAGCAGCTCAAGGACAGTCTCCTACAATGAGCAGTTCTTC. It translates as CASSSRTVSYNEQFF.